The rows below give T cell receptor beta chains drawn from one sample of a study of blood T cells in healthy people across ages. TCRdb redid the calling of the 5' RACE reads with MiXCR, one entry per CDR3 protein. The data show 630,000 or so distinct CDR3 sequences, 25% to 30% seen once. The sample consisted of blood. These TCRs come from a woman at least 80 years old in good health. The CDR3 runs from the conserved cysteine through the conserved F or W. The order of the fields is V gene, J gene, CDR3 protein.

TRBV20-1	TRBJ1-6	CSARSSRALANSPLHF
TRBV20-1	TRBJ1-5	CSALGDTLEPQHF
TRBV5-1	TRBJ2-4	CASSPEGRQVKNIQYF
TRBV5-1	TRBJ2-1	CASSLARIADGNEQFF
TRBV7-8	TRBJ1-2	CASSFGTGNFGYTF
TRBV5-4	TRBJ1-2	CASSLLGEANYGYTF
TRBV7-3	TRBJ2-3	CASSPAGATDTQYF
TRBV5-6	TRBJ2-7	CASSMGQGSYEQYF
TRBV5-6	TRBJ2-3	CASSSRRLAGGFGTDTQYF
TRBV12-3/TRBV12-4	TRBJ1-6	CASSLGDRGFLSSYNSPLHF
TRBV5-1	TRBJ2-7	CASSLVGGVTGEQYF
TRBV20-1	TRBJ2-3	CSAVSGGPLTDTQDF
TRBV3-1	TRBJ1-2	CASYERAGGIDGYTF
TRBV28	TRBJ2-7	CASSNPGTGIYEQYF
TRBV6-5	TRBJ2-1	CASSIEPGTAYNEQFF
TRBV11-2	TRBJ1-6	CASSRKGWGYENSPLHF
TRBV7-2	TRBJ2-7	CASSSGLDEQYF
TRBV5-4	TRBJ2-7	CASRPTGESYEQYF
TRBV27	TRBJ1-1	CASHPTAGTGTTEAFF
TRBV2	TRBJ1-5	CASSQGQPQHF
TRBV3-1	TRBJ2-3	CASSSGTSGGRTQYF
TRBV3-1	TRBJ2-5	CASSLYGSEQETQYF
TRBV27	TRBJ2-3	CASSPGQVLDTQYF
TRBV12-3/TRBV12-4	TRBJ2-2	CASRRDGYTGELFF
TRBV4-3	TRBJ2-2	CASSQNDRIKTGELFF
TRBV5-1	TRBJ1-1	CASKVRAVANRVNTEAFF
TRBV20-1	TRBJ2-1	CSARGQTRYNEQFF
TRBV7-8	TRBJ2-1	CASSLGGLGGGANEQFF
TRBV12-3/TRBV12-4	TRBJ1-6	CASSWGLGMTNSPLHF
TRBV5-1	TRBJ1-2	CASSSGEGRAYGYTF
TRBV7-9	TRBJ2-5	CASSPPGQRYQETQYF
TRBV6-1	TRBJ2-5	CASSPGFHETQYF
TRBV12-3/TRBV12-4	TRBJ2-4	CASSLAQGNLAKNIQYF
TRBV7-3	TRBJ2-3	CASSSTVQLTDTQYF
TRBV28	TRBJ1-5	CASSLLQGMDQPQHF
TRBV20-1	TRBJ1-2	CSARGWRKVDLGRADNYGYTF
TRBV20-1	TRBJ2-3	CSAKGGAANTQYF
TRBV9	TRBJ1-5	CASSDSPGRSNQPQHF
TRBV7-6	TRBJ1-6	CASSRAGTGDSPLHF
TRBV7-9	TRBJ2-1	CASSPVSGRAFVYNEQFF
TRBV5-1	TRBJ1-4	CASSLEQMNEKLFF
TRBV7-9	TRBJ2-5	CASSLAGARQETQYF
TRBV5-5	TRBJ1-5	CASSSVIGSNQPQHF